The 29 T cell receptor beta chains below were found in one sample sequenced in a study of blood T cell repertoires in COVID-19 (dated by TCRdb to the early 2020s). The library was generated by the immunoSEQ multiplex PCR assay. This is the immuneACCESS table as TCRdb keeps it, with only in-frame sequences that have V and J called. A part of the clones is gone; compared with another copy, unresolved V genes explain less than half, and the rest is unexplained. The sample yields about 250,000 clones; 90% were counted once. Roughly 2.2% of the sample belongs to the ten largest clones. Input material: peripheral blood. Receptors were obtained from an older woman with COVID-19, enrolled during active disease.

This clone has only one observation. The chain couples TRBV5-6 to TRBJ1-1, with 10 nucleotides matching TRBD1. The length of the CDR3 is 15 residues. Germline assignment: CDR1 SGHDT and CDR2 YYEEEE. With V trimmed by 0 bases and J by 5 bases, 4 bases remained unmatched. In nucleotides, the CDR3 is TGTGCCAGCAGCTTGGGGACAGGGGGAAGTACTGAAGCTTTCTTT. This encodes CASSLGTGGSTEAFF.

The rearrangement links TRBV10-3 to TRBJ1-5, with no clear D. The CDR3 covers 13 residues. Looked up from germline, CDR1 is ENHRY and CDR2 is SYGVKD. V gave up 8 bases and J gave up 4 bases, with 12 bases separating them. The CDR3 loop reads CAISSQSNQPQHF. The CDR3 DNA reads TGTGCCATCTCGTCTCAGTCGAATCAGCCCCAGCATTTT.

V and J are TRBV9 and TRBJ2-2, with a weak D call TRBD1 (6 bases). Germline CDR1 SGDLS, CDR2 YYNGEE. Trimming left V 2 bases short and J 3 bases short, with 11 bases between. There are 15 residues in the CDR3. The CDR3 spells CASSVGHRDTGELFF. The CDR3 DNA follows: TGTGCCAGCAGCGTGGGACACCGAGACACCGGGGAGCTGTTTTTT. The full variable domain, with the rest looked up from reference TRBV9 and TRBJ2-2, is DSGVTQTPKHLITATGQRVTLRCSPRSGDLSVYWYQQSLDQGLQFLIQYYNGEERAKGNILERFSAQQFPDLHSELNLSSLELGDSALYFCASSVGHRDTGELFFGEGSRLTVL.

The chain recombines TRBV6-2 or TRBV6-3 with TRBJ2-7; possible D gene TRBD1, 5 bases. The V gene's germline CDR1 is MNHEY and CDR2 SVGEGT. The CDR3 runs to 18 residues. The V and J ends lost 0 bases and 2 bases respectively, with 20 bases between them. DNA of the CDR3: TGTGCCAGCAGTTACTCCCGGCCATTGACAGTCCTCGCCTACGAGCAGTACTTC. Translation gives CASSYSRPLTVLAYEQYF.

This clone showed up just a few times. The CDR3 is CASSLLRANYGYTF. CDR3 coding DNA: TGTGCCAGCAGCTTACTCCGAGCTAACTATGGCTACACCTTC. The chain recombines TRBV7-2 with TRBJ1-2; D uncertain. V dropped 2 bases and J dropped 0 bases, with 7 bases sitting between them. The CDR3 is made up of 14 amino acids. The germline CDR1 and CDR2 sequences are SGHTA and FQGNSA.

This chain joins TRBV7-2 and TRBJ1-1; D possibly corresponds to TRBD1 (5 bases). The CDR3 is made up of 15 amino acids. In germline, CDR1 is SGHTA, CDR2 FQGNSA. V lost 1 base, J lost 3 bases, and 12 bases lay in between. CDR3 DNA sequence: TGTGCCAGCAGCTTAGATGGAGGGGTTGACACTGAAGCTTTCTTT. Translation: CASSLDGGVDTEAFF. Supplemented by reference TRBV7-2 and TRBJ1-1, the full variable domain reads GAGVSQSPSNKVTEKGKDVELRCDPISGHTALYWYRQSLGQGLEFLIYFQGNSAPDKSGLPSDRFSAERTGGSVSTLTIQRTQQEDSAVYLCASSLDGGVDTEAFFGQGTRLTVV.

CDR3 protein: CASSVAEGAYEQYF. CDR3 sequence (DNA): TGTGCCAGCAGCGTAGCTGAGGGGGCCTACGAGCAGTACTTC. The chain employs TRBV9 and TRBJ2-7; perhaps TRBD1 as D (6 bases). The V gene lost 0 bases and the J gene lost 2 bases, with 9 bases spanning the gap. The CDR3 length is 14 residues. Germline lookup yields CDR1 SGDLS and CDR2 YYNGEE.

The J gene is TRBJ2-1, the V gene TRBV5-4; D unclear. The CDR3 covers 15 residues. Germline CDR1 reads SGHNT; CDR2 reads YYREEE (reference sequence). V dropped 4 bases and J dropped 0 bases, with 11 bases sitting between them. CDR3 bases: TGTGCCAGCAGCATAGTACTGAGCTCCTACAATGAGCAGTTCTTC. This codes for CASSIVLSSYNEQFF.

The chain is built from TRBV25-1 and TRBJ2-3; 7 bases map to TRBD1. V shed 0 bases and J 5 bases; nucleotides not matched to a gene: 11. CDR3 length equals 17 residues. CDR1 is MGHDK, CDR2 SYGVNS, per germline. CDR3 in amino acids: CASSEYKGAIQGDTQYF. DNA for the CDR3: TGTGCCAGCAGTGAATATAAGGGGGCGATTCAGGGAGATACGCAGTATTTT.

This sequence joins TRBV6-5 and TRBJ2-5; 7 nucleotides agree with TRBD1. V trimming: 2 bases; J trimming: 3 bases; junction bases outside the gene matches: 6. CDR1 MNHEY and CDR2 SVGAGI come from the germline V gene. The CDR3 is 15 amino acids. The CDR3: CASSYLGGAEETQYF. The CDR3 DNA is TGTGCCAGCAGTTACCTAGGGGGCGCAGAAGAGACCCAGTACTTC.

This chain connects TRBV5-6 to TRBJ2-7; maybe TRBD2 (5 bases). CDR1 SGHDT and CDR2 YYEEEE come from the germline V gene. This CDR3 contains 13 residues. V lost 3 bases to trimming and J lost 4 bases, with 11 bases between them. The CDR3 coding sequence is TGTGCCAGCAGCTCCCGGACGGGGTACGAGCAGTACTTC. Its translation: CASSSRTGYEQYF. The entire variable domain, with the rest obtained from reference TRBV5-6 and TRBJ2-7, is as follows: DAGVTQSPTHLIKTRGQQVTLRCSPKSGHDTVSWYQQALGQGPQFIFQYYEEEERQRGNFPDRFSGHQFPNYSSELNVNALLLGDSALYLCASSSRTGYEQYFGPGTRLTVT.

This clone appeared a few times. V is TRBV3-1 (or the pseudogene TRBV3-2) and J is TRBJ1-1; D is undetermined. Per germline, CDR1 LGHDT and CDR2 YNNKEL (reference sequence). This CDR3 has 15 residues. Trimming pared 5 bases from V and 1 base from J, leaving 14 bases between. The CDR3 loop is CASSELDSRNTEAFF. CDR3 DNA sequence: TGTGCCAGCAGCGAATTAGATAGTCGGAACACTGAAGCTTTCTTT.

The chain joins TRBV6-9 to TRBJ1-3; D gene unclear. Trimming removed 0 bases from V and 0 bases from J, with 18 bases in between. The CDR3 covers 19 residues. Germline CDR1 and CDR2: MNHGY and SVAAGI. CDR3 residues: CASSYSYRQARFSGNTIYF. The CDR3 DNA reads TGTGCCAGCAGTTATTCTTATCGGCAGGCACGCTTCTCTGGAAACACCATATATTTT.

The CDR3 is CAISDWKGGTEAFF. DNA of the CDR3: TGTGCCATCAGTGATTGGAAGGGGGGGACTGAAGCTTTCTTT. The genes are TRBV10-3 and TRBJ1-1, with D possibly TRBD1 on 6 matching bases. The germline V gene encodes CDR1 ENHRY and CDR2 SYGVKD. CDR3 size: 14 residues. V was pared by 3 bases and J by 5 bases, with 13 bases between.

The V gene is TRBV7-2, the J gene TRBJ1-2; the D gene is possibly TRBD1 (6 bases). Germline loops: CDR1 SGHTA, CDR2 FQGNSA. V was clipped by 9 bases and J by 6 bases, with 11 bases between them. This CDR3 region has 11 residues. DNA of the CDR3: TGTGCCAGTTCGGCAGGGGATGGCTACACCTTC. It yields the protein CASSAGDGYTF.

The rearrangement uses TRBV10-3 and TRBJ2-3; TRBD2 matches at 9 bases. V gave up 3 bases and J gave up 2 bases; unmatched junction bases: 9. This CDR3 region has 17 residues. Germline assignment: CDR1 ENHRY and CDR2 SYGVKD. The CDR3 is CAISDTIAGATTDTQYF. Here the CDR3 DNA reads TGTGCCATCAGTGACACTATAGCGGGGGCTACCACAGATACGCAGTATTTT.

The V call is TRBV30, the J call TRBJ1-4; possible D gene TRBD1, 6 bases. This CDR3 is built from 14 residues. V lost 4 bases and J 5 bases, leaving 14 bases between the germline ends. Germline CDR1 GTSNPN, CDR2 SVGIG (reference sequence). The CDR3 loop is CAWNSGTPNEKLFF. The CDR3 nucleotides are TGTGCCTGGAACAGCGGGACACCCAATGAAAAACTGTTTTTT.

This clone has just one count. The chain combines TRBV5-1 with TRBJ2-7; D gene uncertain. CDR3 size: 11 residues. Germline V gene sequence: CDR1 SGHRS, CDR2 YFSETQ. V was shortened by 5 bases and J by 4 bases, with 7 bases between the two germline ends. The CDR3 DNA reads TGCGCCAGCAGTTCTTTATACGAGCAGTACTTC. This codes for CASSSLYEQYF.

The V call is TRBV27, the J call TRBJ2-7; the D gene is possibly TRBD2 (5 bases). CDR1 MNHEY and CDR2 SMNVEV come from the germline V gene (reference sequence). Trimming shortened V by 4 bases and J by 0 bases, and 13 bases separated the two germline ends. This CDR3 is built from 15 residues. CDR3 in DNA: TGTGCCAGCAGTTCTCTAGGACTGAGCTCCTACGAGCAGTACTTC. Its protein product is CASSSLGLSSYEQYF.

The genes are TRBV2 and TRBJ2-7; 8 bases map to TRBD1. V lost 6 bases and J lost 2; bases outside the gene matches: 3. This CDR3 spans 13 amino acids. The germline CDR1 and CDR2 sequences are SNHLY and FYNNEI. CDR3 bases: TGTGCCAGCAGGACAGGGGTTACCTACGAGCAGTACTTC. It yields the protein CASRTGVTYEQYF.

In its sample, this clone was seen a few times. This same CDR3 is encoded by further DNA sequences in the sample. The chain carries TRBV4-1 and TRBJ2-7; possibly TRBD1 for D (5 bases). This CDR3 comprises 15 residues. Germline V CDR1 and CDR2: MGHRA, YSYEKL. V shed 1 base and J shed 4 bases, with 14 bases lying between them. The CDR3 loop is CASSQGTGRAYEQYF. CDR3 coding DNA: TGCGCCAGCAGCCAAGGTACAGGCCGGGCGTACGAGCAGTACTTC.

The chain recombines TRBV12-3 or TRBV12-4 with TRBJ1-2; D unclear. There are 12 residues in the CDR3. With 8 bases removed from V and 4 bases from J, the gap between germline ends came to 11 bases. CDR3 region: CASAPLGYGYTF. The CDR3 coding sequence is TGTGCCAGCGCCCCACTCGGCTATGGCTACACCTTC.

The chain is built from TRBV4-1 and TRBJ1-2, with D perhaps TRBD1 (6 bases). The CDR3 consists of 15 residues. The germline V gene has CDR1 MGHRA and CDR2 YSYEKL. Trimming removed 2 bases at V and 2 bases at J, with 12 bases between. The CDR3 region has the DNA TGCGCCAGCAGCCAAAAGACCACAGGGAACTATGGCTACACCTTC. Amino acids: CASSQKTTGNYGYTF.

The gene calls are TRBV7-6 and TRBJ1-5, with D possibly TRBD1 on 6 matching bases. V was trimmed by 5 bases and J by 7 bases, leaving 15 bases between them. Per the germline V gene, CDR1 is SGHVS and CDR2 is FNYEAQ. The CDR3 spans 14 residues. The DNA of the CDR3 is TGTGCCAGCAGCGCCACAGGGACGGGGCAGCCCCAGCATTTT. Translation gives CASSATGTGQPQHF.

The chain is built from TRBV4-1 and TRBJ1-5; possibly TRBD1 for D (5 bases). Germline assignment: CDR1 MGHRA and CDR2 YSYEKL. With 0 bases removed from V and 3 bases from J, the gap between germline ends came to 12 bases. There are 16 residues in the CDR3. The CDR3 sequence: CASSQEPRAYNQPQHF. The DNA for the CDR3 is TGCGCCAGCAGCCAAGAACCCAGGGCATACAATCAGCCCCAGCATTTT.

The V gene is TRBV4-3, the J gene TRBJ1-2; 8 positions match TRBD1. The V gene's germline CDR1 is LGHNA and CDR2 YSLEER. The CDR3 sequence is 13 residues long. Trimming cost V 7 bases and J 4 bases; bases outside gene matches: 5. In DNA form, the CDR3 reads TGCGCCAGCACCTCCGGGACAGGCTATGGCTACACCTTC. This sequence encodes CASTSGTGYGYTF.

V and J are TRBV5-4 and TRBJ1-3; D unclear. CDR3 length equals 13 residues. CDR1 SGHNT and CDR2 YYREEE come from the germline V gene (reference sequence). The germline V and J ends were trimmed by 5 bases and 5 bases, with 11 bases remaining between them. The CDR3 reads CASSTAERNTIYF. In DNA, the CDR3 is TGTGCCAGCAGTACAGCCGAAAGAAACACCATATATTTT.

The CDR3 bases are TGTGCCAGCTCACCGGGAGATCCCGGACGTCAGCCCCAGCATTTT. Its translation: CASSPGDPGRQPQHF. The V gene is TRBV18, the J gene TRBJ1-5; D gene uncertain. This CDR3 has 15 residues. V was trimmed by 3 bases and J by 6 bases, leaving 15 bases between them. CDR1 is KGHSH, CDR2 LQKENI, per germline.

V and J are TRBV7-9 and TRBJ2-1; 13 bases are shared with TRBD2. CDR1 SEHNR and CDR2 FQNEAQ come from the germline V gene (reference sequence). V was clipped by 4 bases and J by 5 bases; unmatched bases: 5. CDR3 length: 16 residues. Written as DNA, the CDR3 is TGTGCCAGCAGCTCCTTGACTAGCGGGGGGAACAATGAGCAGTTCTTC. It yields the protein CASSSLTSGGNNEQFF. Drawing the rest from reference TRBV7-9 and TRBJ2-1, the complete variable domain is DTGVSQNPRHKITKRGQNVTFRCDPISEHNRLYWYRQTLGQGPEFLTYFQNEAQLEKSRLLSDRFSAERPKGSFSTLEIQRTEQGDSAMYLCASSSLTSGGNNEQFFGPGTRLTVL.